This T cell receptor (beta chain) originates from a study of T cells in tuberculosis. Study results and caveats: Smaller alpha distances in active tuberculosis partly reflected shorter CDR3-alpha lengths.

Using immunoSEQ multiplex PCR, the repertoire was profiled, and TCRdb retains in-frame clones only, with some absent. The repertoire includes approximately 30,000 clones, approximately 89% of them detected once, and roughly 2.2% sits in the top ten. Note on this clone: Its antigen is unidentified.

Adolescents were screened for latent TB by skin test and IGRA. This TCR came from a donor between 10 and 35 years old with latent tuberculosis or without tuberculosis infection. The sequenced sample consisted of PBMCs.

The CDR3 DNA reads TGTGCCAGCAGTGGGGGGGGGCCAGGCGAGCAGTACTTC. This codes for CASSGGGPGEQYF. The chain couples TRBV6-5 to TRBJ2-7; D is perhaps TRBD2 (7 bases). CDR3 length: 13 residues. Deletions cut 5 bases from V and 6 bases from J, with 14 bases between. Germline V lookup: CDR1 MNHEY, CDR2 SVGAGI.